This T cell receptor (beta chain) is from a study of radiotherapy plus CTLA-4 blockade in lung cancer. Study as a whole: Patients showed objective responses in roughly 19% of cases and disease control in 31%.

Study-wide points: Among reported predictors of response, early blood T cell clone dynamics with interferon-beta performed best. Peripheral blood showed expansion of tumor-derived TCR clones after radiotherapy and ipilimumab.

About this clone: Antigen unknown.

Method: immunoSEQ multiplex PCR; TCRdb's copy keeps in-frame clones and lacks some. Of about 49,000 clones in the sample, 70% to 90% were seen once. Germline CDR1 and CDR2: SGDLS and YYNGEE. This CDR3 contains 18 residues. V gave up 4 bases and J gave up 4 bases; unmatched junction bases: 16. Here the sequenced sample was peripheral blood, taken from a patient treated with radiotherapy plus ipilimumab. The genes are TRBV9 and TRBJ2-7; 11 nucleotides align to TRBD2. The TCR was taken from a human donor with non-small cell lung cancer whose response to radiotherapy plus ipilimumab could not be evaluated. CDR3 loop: CASSRGSGTSGSMYEQYF. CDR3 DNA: TGTGCCAGCAGCCGAGGTTCTGGTACTAGCGGGAGTATGTACGAGCAGTACTTC.